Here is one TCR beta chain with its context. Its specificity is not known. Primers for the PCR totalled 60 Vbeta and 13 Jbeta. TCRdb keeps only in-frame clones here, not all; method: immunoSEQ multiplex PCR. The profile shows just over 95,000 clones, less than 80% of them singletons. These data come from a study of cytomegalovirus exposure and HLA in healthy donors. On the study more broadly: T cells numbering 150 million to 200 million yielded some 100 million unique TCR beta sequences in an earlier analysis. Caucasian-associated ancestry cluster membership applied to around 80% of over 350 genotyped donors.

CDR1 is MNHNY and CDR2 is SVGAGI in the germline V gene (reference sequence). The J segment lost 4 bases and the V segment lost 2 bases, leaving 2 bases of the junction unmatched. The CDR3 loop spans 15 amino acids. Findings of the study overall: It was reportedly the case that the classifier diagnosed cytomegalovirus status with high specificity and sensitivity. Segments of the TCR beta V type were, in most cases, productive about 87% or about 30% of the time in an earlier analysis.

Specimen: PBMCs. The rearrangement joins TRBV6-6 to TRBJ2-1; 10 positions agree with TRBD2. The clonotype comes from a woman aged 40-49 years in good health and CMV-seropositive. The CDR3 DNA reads TGTGCCAGCAGTTACCAGCGGGAGGGTTACAATGAGCAGTTCTTC. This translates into CASSYQREGYNEQFF.